This record covers a single T cell receptor (beta chain). Participants spanned ages about 18 to 100 years and resided in roughly 26 US areas. Cohort placement rested on clinical history that participants reported themselves. Repertoires were generated with immunoSEQ multiplex PCR, while TCRdb's copy carries only in-frame clones and drops some. This sample has 320,000 or so clones; around 85% occur once, and the top ten carry under 2%. This record comes from a study of blood T cell repertoires in COVID-19. CDR3 length: 16 residues. V lost 6 bases to trimming and J lost 7 bases; unmatched junction nucleotides: 13. Germline CDR1 reads SNHLY; CDR2 reads FYNNEI.

V is TRBV2 and J is TRBJ1-5, with TRBD1 identical over 9 bases. The source is a woman aged 25 to 39 who had been exposed to COVID-19. Material for sequencing was PBMCs or T cells enriched from blood (not recorded which). CDR3 in amino acids: CASSEPGQGGQQPQHF. CDR3 coding DNA: TGTGCCAGCAGCGAACCGGGACAGGGCGGGCAACAGCCCCAGCATTTT.